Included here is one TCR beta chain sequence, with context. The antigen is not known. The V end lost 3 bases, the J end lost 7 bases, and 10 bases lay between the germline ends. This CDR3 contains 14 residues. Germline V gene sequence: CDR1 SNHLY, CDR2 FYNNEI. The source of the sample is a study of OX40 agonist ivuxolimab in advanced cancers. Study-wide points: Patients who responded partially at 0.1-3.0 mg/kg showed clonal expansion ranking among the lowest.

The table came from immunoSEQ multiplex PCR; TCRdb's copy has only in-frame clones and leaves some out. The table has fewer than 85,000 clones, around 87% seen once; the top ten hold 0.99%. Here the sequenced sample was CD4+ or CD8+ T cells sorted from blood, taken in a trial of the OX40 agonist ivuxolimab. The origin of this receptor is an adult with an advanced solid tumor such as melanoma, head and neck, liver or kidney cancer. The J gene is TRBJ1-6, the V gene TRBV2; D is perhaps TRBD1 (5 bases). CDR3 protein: CASSDGGENSPLHF. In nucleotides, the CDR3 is TGTGCCAGCAGTGATGGAGGGGAGAATTCACCCCTCCACTTT. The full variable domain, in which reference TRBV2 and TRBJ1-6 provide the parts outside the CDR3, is EPEVTQTPSHQVTQMGQEVILRCVPISNHLYFYWYRQILGQKVEFLVSFYNNEISEKSEIFDDQFSVERPDGSNFTLKIRSTKLEDSAMYFCASSDGGENSPLHFGNGTRLTVT.